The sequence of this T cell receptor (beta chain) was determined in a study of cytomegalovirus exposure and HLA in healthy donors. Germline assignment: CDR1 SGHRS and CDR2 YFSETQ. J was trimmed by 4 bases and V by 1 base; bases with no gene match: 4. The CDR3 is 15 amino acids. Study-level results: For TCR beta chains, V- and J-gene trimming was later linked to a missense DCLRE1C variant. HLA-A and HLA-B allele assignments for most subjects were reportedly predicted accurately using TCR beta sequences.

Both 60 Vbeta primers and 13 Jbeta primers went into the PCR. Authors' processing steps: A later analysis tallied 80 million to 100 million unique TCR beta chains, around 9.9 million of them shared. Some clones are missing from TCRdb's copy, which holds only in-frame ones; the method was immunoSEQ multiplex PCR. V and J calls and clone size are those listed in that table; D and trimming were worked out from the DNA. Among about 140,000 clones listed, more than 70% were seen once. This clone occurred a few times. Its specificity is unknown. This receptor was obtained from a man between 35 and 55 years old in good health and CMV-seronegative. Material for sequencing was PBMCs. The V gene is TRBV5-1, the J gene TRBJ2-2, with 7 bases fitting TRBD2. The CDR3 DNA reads TGCGCCAGCAGCTTGAGTCCGGGGGGCACCGGGGAGCTGTTTTTT. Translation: CASSLSPGGTGELFF. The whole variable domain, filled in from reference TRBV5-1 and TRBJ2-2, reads KAGVTQTPRYLIKTRGQQVTLSCSPISGHRSVSWYQQTPGQGLQFLFEYFSETQRNKGNFPGRFSGRQFSNSRSEMNVSTLELGDSALYLCASSLSPGGTGELFFGEGSRLTVL.